This T cell receptor (beta chain) was profiled in a study of T cell responses to AZD1222 COVID-19 vaccine. Whole-study findings and limits: At baseline, seropositivity was found in only six AZD1222 recipients.

The CDR3 is made up of 15 amino acids. V was shortened by 3 bases and J by 1 base, with 12 bases between the two germline ends. Germline lookup yields CDR1 KGHSH and CDR2 LQKENI. With respect to this clone: Its antigen is still unknown.

Sequenced by immunoSEQ multiplex PCR; TCRdb stores in-frame clones only, minus some. The data show under 150,000 clones, approximately 92% seen once. This specimen was peripheral blood, taken 28 days after the second AZD1222 dose. The source is an adult who received the AZD1222 COVID-19 vaccine. The chain couples TRBV18 to TRBJ1-2; TRBD1 might be the D (6 bases). CDR3 amino acids: CASSPNRVDNYGYTF. In DNA form, the CDR3 reads TGTGCCAGCTCACCTAACAGGGTTGATAACTATGGCTACACCTTC.